This note documents a single TCR beta chain sequence. What it binds is unknown. In germline, CDR1 is SGHTA, CDR2 FQGNSA. The ends were cut back, 8 bases at V and 0 bases at J, with 10 bases in the middle. The CDR3 is made up of 13 amino acids. This record comes from a study of cytomegalovirus exposure and HLA in healthy donors. A multiplex PCR was run with 60 Vbeta primers and 13 Jbeta primers. Method: immunoSEQ multiplex PCR; TCRdb's copy keeps in-frame clones and lacks some. The data contain some 150,000 clones, 77% of them seen just once; the ten biggest clones take up more than 4.5%. Study-wide findings and caveats: In a later analysis, a missense DCLRE1C variant was linked to TCR beta V- and J-gene trimming. Immune exposure information comprised only CMV serostatus.

The material sequenced was PBMCs. This TCR derives from a woman aged 45-65 years in good health and CMV-seronegative. V gene TRBV7-2 combines with J gene TRBJ1-1, with a possible D match to TRBD1 (6 bases). The CDR3 sequence is CASAQGMNTEAFF. DNA of the CDR3: TGTGCCAGCGCACAGGGCATGAACACTGAAGCTTTCTTT.